This T cell receptor (beta chain) was recorded in a study of shared clonotypes between healthy human individuals. As originally analysed: Junction-only immunoSEQ sequences carried no quality scores, so filtering differed. TCRdb's table, derived via immunoSEQ multiplex PCR, lists solely in-frame clones and lacks some. The DNA gave D and trimming, while V, J and clone size come from that table. This table has around 450,000 clones, 79% appearing once. The V gene lost 0 bases and the J gene lost 5 bases, with 9 bases spanning the gap. The CDR3 has 15 amino acids. Looked up from germline, CDR1 is SGHDT and CDR2 is YYEEEE.

This chain joins TRBV5-6 and TRBJ1-6, with D tentatively TRBD1 (5 bases). The TCR was taken from a woman in her thirties or forties in good health. Some clones in this sample may be carry-over from other donors' samples. The sample consisted of PBMCs. The CDR3 region is CASSLGGLDNSPLHF. In nucleotides, the CDR3 is TGTGCCAGCAGCTTGGGGGGGTTGGATAATTCACCCCTCCACTTT.